Here is one T cell receptor beta chain with its context. Its target is not known. The sample originates from a study of cytomegalovirus exposure and HLA in healthy donors. Notes on the study in general: A highly shared variant cluster was judged a likely technical artifact.

Germline values: CDR1 KGHSH, CDR2 LQKENI. The V end lost 1 base, the J end lost 6 bases, and 12 bases lay between the germline ends. CDR3 length equals 14 residues. Healthy donors of bone marrow made up the group. Primers included in the PCR were 60 Vbeta and 13 Jbeta primers. TCRdb's table, derived via immunoSEQ multiplex PCR, lists solely in-frame clones and lacks some. The sample carries 150,000 to 200,000 clones, more than 75% recorded once. The J gene is TRBJ1-2, the V gene TRBV18, with D possibly TRBD1 on 6 matching bases. Sequencing was carried out using PBMCs. This sequence originates from a woman aged 40 to 49 in good health and CMV-seronegative. As DNA, the CDR3 is TGTGCCAGCTCACCACGATCAGGGGATGATGGCTACACCTTC. It encodes CASSPRSGDDGYTF. The full variable domain, completed using reference TRBV18 and TRBJ1-2, is NAGVMQNPRHLVRRRGQEARLRCSPMKGHSHVYWYRQLPEEGLKFMVYLQKENIIDESGMPKERFSAEFPKEGPSILRIQQVVRGDSAAYFCASSPRSGDDGYTFGSGTRLTVV.